The 9 T cell receptor beta chains given below trace back to one sample, sequenced in a study of graft-versus-host responses after intestinal transplantation (dated by TCRdb to the early 2020s). The library was produced with the immunoSEQ multiplex PCR assay. The clones in this table, taken by TCRdb from immuneACCESS, are in-frame only. Not every clone is retained; where verified, under half of the shortfall comes from an unresolved V gene, and the cause of the rest is unknown. This sample has around 120,000 clones in its table, and 95% of those were observed once. Jointly, the top ten make up roughly 3.5% of the sample. The time point tag for this specimen amounts to: cells obtained before transplantation from donor or recipient. No antigens are known for them. The sample here was unstimulated CD8+ T cells sorted from spleen or lymph node cells, taken before intestinal transplant. These receptors all come from a human donor who received an intestinal transplant.

With regard to this clone: One junction end disagrees with the germline gene, perhaps due to a read error. This chain connects TRBV7-7 to TRBJ2-1; D remains unclear. CDR3 length equals 17 residues. CDR1 and CDR2 (germline): SSHAT, FNYEAQ (reference sequence). The CDR3 protein is CASSLEAAWSSYNEQFF. DNA for the CDR3: TGTGCTAGCAGCTTAGAGGCCGCCTGGAGCTCCTACAATGAGCAGTTCTTC.

The chain joins TRBV28 to TRBJ1-3; D unclear. The CDR3 spans 14 residues. V lost 6 bases and J lost 0, with 9 bases in between. Germline CDR1 is MDHEN and CDR2 is SYDVKM. CDR3 DNA sequence: TGTGCCAGCAGCCTAAGCCGCTCTGGAAACACCATATATTTT. Translated: CASSLSRSGNTIYF.

The chain has TRBV29-1 and TRBJ1-1; 9 nucleotides agree with TRBD1. Trimming removed 3 bases from V and 8 bases from J; junction bases left unmatched: 4. This CDR3 has 12 amino acids. The germline V gene has CDR1 SQVTM and CDR2 ANQGSEA. The DNA for the CDR3 is TGCAGCGTTGAGGGACAGGGACCCGAAGCTTTCTTT. Translating it yields CSVEGQGPEAFF.

The chain carries TRBV4-2 and TRBJ2-1, with 9 bases fitting TRBD2. CDR3 length equals 17 residues. V dropped 2 bases and J dropped 4; count of bases not matched to a gene: 9. Germline V lookup: CDR1 LGHNA, CDR2 YNFKEQ. The CDR3 nucleotides read TGTGCCAGCAGCCAACCCCCAGGACTAGCGAGATACAATGAGCAGTTCTTC. Protein sequence: CASSQPPGLARYNEQFF.

This chain uses TRBV27 with TRBJ1-5; weak D call: TRBD1 (5 bases). The CDR3 has 16 amino acids. Trimming left V 1 base short and J 0 bases short, with 10 bases between. CDR1 is MNHEY, CDR2 SMNVEV, per germline (reference sequence). CDR3 protein: CASSLLGVGSNQPQHF. CDR3 bases: TGTGCCAGCAGTTTATTGGGGGTGGGTAGCAATCAGCCCCAGCATTTT.

The rearrangement joins TRBV4-3 to TRBJ2-2; D unclear. In germline, CDR1 is LGHNA, CDR2 YSLEER. V was cut by 0 bases and J by 9 bases, with 11 bases left in between. The CDR3 is made up of 14 amino acids. The CDR3, as DNA: TGCGCCAGCAGCCAAGATATAGATTTTAGGGAGCTGTTTTTT. Its translation is CASSQDIDFRELFF.

The J gene is TRBJ1-3, the V gene TRBV29-1; D ambiguous. From germline, CDR1 is SQVTM and CDR2 ANQGSEA. CDR3 length: 13 residues. The V end was cut by 3 bases, the J end by 3 bases, with 9 bases between. The CDR3 sequence: CSVEADSGNTIYF. The DNA for the CDR3 is TGCAGCGTTGAGGCAGATAGTGGAAACACCATATATTTT.

The chain is built from TRBV9 and TRBJ2-1, with D unclear. V was pared by 0 bases and J by 7 bases, with 8 bases between. The CDR3 consists of 13 residues. Germline V lookup: CDR1 SGDLS, CDR2 YYNGEE. The CDR3 sequence is CASSVVPLNEQFF. The CDR3 region has the DNA TGTGCCAGCAGCGTAGTCCCTCTAAATGAGCAGTTCTTC. Complete variable domain (other parts from reference TRBV9 and TRBJ2-1): DSGVTQTPKHLITATGQRVTLRCSPRSGDLSVYWYQQSLDQGLQFLIQYYNGEERAKGNILERFSAQQFPDLHSELNLSSLELGDSALYFCASSVVPLNEQFFGPGTRLTVL.

V and J are TRBV11-1 and TRBJ2-7; perhaps TRBD2 as D (5 bases). Trimming removed 3 bases at V and 5 bases at J, with 14 bases between. The CDR3 runs 14 residues. Germline CDR1 and CDR2: SGHAT and FQDESV (reference sequence). CDR3: CASSFRLAIDEQYF. The CDR3 DNA is TGTGCCAGCAGCTTCAGGCTAGCAATCGACGAGCAGTACTTC.